These T cell receptor beta chains were read from a single sample in a study of graft-versus-host responses after intestinal transplantation. These receptors' antigens are unknown. This table comes from immunoSEQ multiplex PCR, and its TCRdb copy is limited to in-frame clones, with some not included. In the table there are tens of thousands of clones, 85% to 90% of which are singletons. Material: unstimulated CD4+ T cells sorted from spleen or lymph node cells, obtained before intestinal transplant. Every receptor here comes from a human donor who received an intestinal transplant. Both conserved end residues are part of each CDR3. A D gene is named only where the DNA matches it firmly. Clone size is given for some rows only: seen once, a few or many times, or a class if the clone is expanded.

once,TRBV4-1,TRBJ2-2,-,CASSLRVRGLNTGELFF,TGCGCCAGCAGCCTCAGGGTGCGGGGTCTGAACACCGGGGAGCTGTTTTTT
-,TRBV6-5,TRBJ2-1,TRBD2,CASSYLGLAGPSEQFF,TGTGCCAGCAGTTACCTCGGACTAGCGGGGCCCAGCGAGCAGTTCTTC
-,TRBV5-4,TRBJ2-7,-,CASRLDRSNEQYF,TGTGCCAGCAGATTAGACAGGAGCAACGAGCAGTACTTC
-,TRBV5-1,TRBJ1-3,TRBD1,CASSSTGGSGNTIYF,TGCGCCAGCAGCTCAACAGGGGGCTCCGGAAACACCATATATTTT
-,TRBV2,TRBJ2-7,TRBD2,CASCNAQGLASYEQYF,TGTGCCAGCTGTAACGCCCAAGGACTAGCCTCCTACGAGCAGTACTTC
-,TRBV6-6,TRBJ2-7,-,CASSANSEQYF,TGTGCCAGCAGTGCAAACTCCGAGCAGTACTTC
-,TRBV6-5,TRBJ2-3,-,CASSPGGARDTQYF,TGTGCCAGCAGCCCTGGGGGGGCCAGGGATACGCAGTATTTT
-,TRBV9,TRBJ2-1,TRBD2,CASSRALAGRYNEQFF,TGTGCCAGCAGCCGCGCTCTAGCGGGGCGGTACAATGAGCAGTTCTTC
-,TRBV7-9,TRBJ2-5,-,CASSLEAAGGETQYF,TGTGCCAGCAGCTTAGAGGCAGCTGGGGGGGAGACCCAGTACTTC
-,TRBV9,TRBJ1-1,-,CASSAEGAYTEAFF,TGTGCCAGCAGCGCTGAGGGTGCGTACACTGAAGCTTTCTTT
-,TRBV6-1,TRBJ1-5,-,CASSRQNQPQHF,TGTGCCAGCAGCAGACAGAATCAGCCCCAGCATTTT